One sample yielded the 21 T cell receptor beta chains listed below, sequenced in a study of T cell clonality in common variable immunodeficiency. Libraries were prepared by immunoSEQ multiplex PCR; TCRdb keeps only in-frame clonotypes and omits some of them. The sample is made up of over 30,000 clones, none counted only once. The sample taken for sequencing was peripheral blood mononuclear cells. All receptors come from a person aged 18-69 years in good health.

This clone was detected many times. The sequenced fragment ends 3 residues before the CDR3 boundary, so the rest is inferred from the germline J gene. This sequence joins TRBV6-2 or TRBV6-3 and TRBJ2-5, with D perhaps TRBD2 (5 bases). The CDR3 sequence is 13 residues long. Deletions cut 6 bases from V and 5 bases from J, with 13 bases between. Per the germline V gene, CDR1 is MNHEY and CDR2 is SVGEGT. The CDR3 sequence is CASRPLGQETQYF. The part of the CDR3 DNA that was read is TGTGCCAGCAGGCCACTAGGCCAGGAGACC.

This clone was recorded at least ten times. The read comes to an end 3 residues before the CDR3 does, leaving the germline J gene to fill in the end. This chain connects TRBV6-1 to TRBJ2-7, with 8 bases that match TRBD2. The CDR3 extends over 15 amino acids. The germline V gene encodes CDR1 MNHNS and CDR2 SASEGT. After removal of 3 bases from V and 2 bases from J, the junction contained 6 bases not matched to a gene. CDR3 sequence: CASSDGPGLAYEQYF. The CDR3 DNA, read in part, is TGTGCCAGCAGTGACGGGCCGGGACTAGCCTACGAG.

This clone was recorded a few times. The read terminates 3 residues before the CDR3 end, so the remaining end is supplied by the germline J gene. The chain couples TRBV7-9 to TRBJ1-2; weak D call: TRBD1 (5 bases). The germline CDR1 and CDR2 sequences are SEHNR and FQNEAQ (reference sequence). V dropped 5 bases and J dropped 2 bases, with 12 bases sitting between them. This CDR3 is 14 amino acids long. The covered CDR3 bases are TGTGCCAGCAGCCGAAGACAGAAGAACTATGGC. Protein: CASSRRQKNYG. The full CDR3 protein reads CASSRRQKNYGYTF.

This clone was seen at least ten times. Read data end 3 residues before the CDR3 end; the end is taken from the germline J gene. V usage is TRBV5-1 and J usage is TRBJ2-3; unclear D gene. Germline V gene data show CDR1 as SGHRS and CDR2 as YFSETQ. The CDR3 totals 13 residues. V shed 0 bases and J shed 2 bases, with 4 bases lying between them. The sequenced CDR3 bases are TGCGCCAGCAGCTTGGATCTCACAGATACG. Protein product: CASSLDLTDT. The CDR3 in full is CASSLDLTDTQYF. Combining the CDR3 with reference TRBV5-1 and TRBJ2-3 gives the whole variable domain KAGVTQTPRYLIKTRGQQVTLSCSPISGHRSVSWYQQTPGQGLQFLFEYFSETQRNKGNFPGRFSGRQFSNSRSEMNVSTLELGDSALYLCASSLDLTDTQYFGPGTRLTVL.

This clone was recorded at least ten times. The sequenced fragment ends 3 residues before the CDR3 boundary, so the rest is inferred from the germline J gene. The genes are TRBV28 and TRBJ2-1; 9 bases are a match to TRBD1. The CDR3 is 15 amino acids. The V gene's germline CDR1 is MDHEN and CDR2 SYDVKM. J gave up 7 bases and V 5 bases, and 9 bases lay outside the gene matches. The CDR3 sequence is CASSPPGQGSNEQFF. CDR3 DNA (partial): TGTGCCAGCAGTCCACCGGGACAGGGTTCGAATGAG.

This clone was observed a handful of times. The read falls 3 residues short of the CDR3 end, and the missing part is taken from the germline J gene. The V call is TRBV4-2, the J call TRBJ2-5, with D maybe TRBD2 (5 bases). The CDR3 loop spans 18 amino acids. V lost 3 bases to trimming and J lost 5 bases, with 25 bases between them. Germline V gene data show CDR1 as LGHNA and CDR2 as YNFKEQ. The covered CDR3 bases are TGTGCCAGCAGCCAGGGCACCGCCGGGGTCGCGGGTGGGGAGACC. It yields the protein CASSQGTAGVAGGET. The full CDR3 protein is CASSQGTAGVAGGETQYF.

This clone has more than one count but fewer than ten. The DNA ends 3 residues before the CDR3 does, and the rest of the CDR3 is filled in from the germline J gene. The chain recombines TRBV16 with TRBJ1-1; TRBD1 is a possible D gene (5 bases). The V end was cut by 5 bases, the J end by 1 base, with 11 bases between. CDR3 length: 14 residues. Germline V gene data show CDR1 as KGHSY and CDR2 as FQNENV. The CDR3 DNA, read in part, is TGTGCCAGCAGCACGGAGAGGGGGAACACTGAA. It codes for CASSTERGNTE. The entire CDR3 sequence reads CASSTERGNTEAFF.

This clone was observed many times. The read stops 3 residues short of the end of the CDR3; the missing end is completed from the germline J gene. The genes are TRBV19 and TRBJ2-4; 7 positions agree with TRBD1. V lost 4 bases to trimming and J lost 0 bases; unmatched junction nucleotides: 3. The CDR3 spans 15 residues. Germline V lookup: CDR1 LNHDA, CDR2 SQIVND (reference sequence). Partial CDR3 DNA: TGTGCCAGTAGTAATGGACAGGAAGCCAAAAACATT. As protein: CASSNGQEAKNI. The whole CDR3 sequence reads CASSNGQEAKNIQYF.

This clone was seen ten or more times. From the germline J gene comes the end of the CDR3, since the read stops 3 residues before it. The V call is TRBV20-1, the J call TRBJ2-3, with TRBD2 matching over 11 bases. The germline V gene has CDR1 DFQATT and CDR2 SNEGSKA (reference sequence). J was trimmed by 2 bases and V by 8 bases; bases with no gene match: 12. This CDR3 contains 16 residues. The sequenced CDR3 bases are TGCAGTCCCAACGGTGGACTAGCGGGTTTCACAGATACG. The encoded protein is CSPNGGLAGFTDT. The full CDR3 protein is CSPNGGLAGFTDTQYF.

This clone was seen only a few times. From the germline J gene comes the end of the CDR3, since the read stops 3 residues before it. This rearrangement joins TRBV5-1 to TRBJ1-6; D possibly corresponds to TRBD1 (6 bases). Trimming took off 0 bases at V and 7 bases at J, with 14 bases between the two ends. The length of the CDR3 is 16 residues. CDR1 is SGHRS and CDR2 is YFSETQ in the germline V gene. CDR3 loop: CASSLDRTENNSPLHF. The covered CDR3 bases are TGCGCCAGCAGCTTGGACCGGACAGAAAACAATTCACCC.

The sample holds many counts of this clone. Read coverage stops 3 residues before the CDR3 terminus; the germline J gene supplies the remainder. V usage is TRBV7-2 and J usage is TRBJ1-6; 9 bases agree with TRBD1. Germline lookup yields CDR1 SGHTA and CDR2 FQGNSA. CDR3 length: 14 residues. The J segment lost 9 bases and the V segment lost 5 bases, leaving 5 bases of the junction unmatched. CDR3 loop: CASSGDRVISPLHF. Incomplete CDR3 DNA: TGTGCCAGCAGCGGGGACAGGGTAATTTCACCC.

As for this clone: The sequenced fragment ends 3 residues before the CDR3 boundary, so the rest is inferred from the germline J gene. The chain links TRBV7-6 to TRBJ1-1; 8 bases agree with TRBD1. Losses at the gene ends were 5 bases for V and 4 bases for J; bases not matched to a gene: 6. The length of the CDR3 is 14 residues. The V gene's germline CDR1 is SGHVS and CDR2 FNYEAQ. CDR3 residues: CASSQGALSTEAFF. The CDR3 DNA, read in part, is TGTGCCAGCAGCCAGGGGGCGTTGAGCACTGAA.

About this clone: The read finishes 3 residues shy of the CDR3 end, and the germline J gene is used to complete it. The rearrangement uses TRBV18 and TRBJ2-1; 11 nucleotides agree with TRBD2. The CDR3 is 15 residues long. Germline CDR1 reads KGHSH; CDR2 reads LQKENI. The junction had 5 bases not matched to a gene; V was cut back by 5 bases and J by 5 bases. CDR3: CASSMGTSGNNEQFF. The sequenced CDR3 bases are TGTGCCAGCTCAATGGGGACTAGCGGAAACAATGAG.

This clone was seen at least ten times. The read halts 3 residues ahead of the CDR3 end, with the missing end drawn from the germline J gene. The rearrangement joins TRBV6-4 to TRBJ2-3; 9 bases map to TRBD2. J gave up 1 base and V 4 bases, and 0 bases lay outside the gene matches. The length of the CDR3 is 14 residues. In germline, CDR1 is MRHNA, CDR2 SNTAGT. The CDR3 is CASSGTSGTDTQYF. Partial CDR3 DNA: TGTGCCAGCAGTGGGACTAGCGGCACAGATACG.

This clone was picked up many times. The read falls 3 residues short of the CDR3 end, and the missing part is taken from the germline J gene. J is TRBJ2-3 and V is TRBV30; D is uncertain. The CDR3 spans 14 residues. V was clipped by 0 bases and J by 2 bases, with 9 bases between them. Per the germline V gene, CDR1 is GTSNPN and CDR2 is SVGIG (reference sequence). CDR3 bases read: TGTGCCTGGAGTGTAGTTGCGGTCACAGATACG. Translating it yields CAWSVVAVTDT. The whole CDR3 is CAWSVVAVTDTQYF. Variable domain in full (rest from reference TRBV30 and TRBJ2-3): SQTIHQWPATLVQPVGSPLSLECTVEGTSNPNLYWYRQAAGRGLQLLFYSVGIGQISSEVPQNLSASRPQDRQFILSSKKLLLSDSGFYLCAWSVVAVTDTQYFGPGTRLTVL.

This clone was recorded many times. Read sequence stops 3 residues before the CDR3 end, and the germline J gene provides the missing end. The genes are TRBV6-1 and TRBJ2-3; 8 nucleotides align to TRBD1. Germline V gives CDR1 MNHNS, CDR2 SASEGT. The CDR3 spans 14 residues. Trimming took 3 bases from V and 4 from J; bases not matched to a gene: 3. The CDR3 protein is CASSEDRVADTQYF. CDR3 DNA (partial): TGTGCCAGCAGTGAGGACAGGGTAGCAGATACG.

This clone was seen at least ten times. CDR3 sequence reads: CSVEEGRDRDFNYGYTF. Partial CDR3 DNA: TGCAGCGTTGAAGAGGGGCGCGACAGGGATTTTAACTATGGC. The chain has TRBV29-1 and TRBJ1-2; 7 positions agree with TRBD1. The CDR3 is cut off 3 residues early in the read; its end comes from the germline J gene. The junction had 11 bases not matched to a gene; V was cut back by 0 bases and J by 1 base. Germline lookup yields CDR1 SQVTM and CDR2 ANQGSEA. The CDR3 is 17 residues long.

This clone was detected a few times. The read finishes 3 residues shy of the CDR3 end, and the germline J gene is used to complete it. The V call is TRBV7-9, the J call TRBJ1-4; D might be TRBD1 (6 bases). CDR1 SEHNR and CDR2 FQNEAQ come from the germline V gene (reference sequence). This CDR3 spans 15 amino acids. The covered CDR3 bases are TGTGCCAGCAGCTTCCCAGGGGTTAATAATTCGCCA. Encoded protein: CASSFPGVNNSP. From start to end, the CDR3 is CASSFPGVNNSPLFF.

At least ten counts were recorded for this clone. The CDR3 end lies 3 residues beyond the end of the read and is filled in from the germline J gene. The V gene is TRBV5-1, the J gene TRBJ2-2, with unresolved D. Trimming shortened V by 2 bases and J by 1 base, and 12 bases separated the two germline ends. The CDR3 is 16 residues long. Per the germline V gene, CDR1 is SGHRS and CDR2 is YFSETQ. CDR3 DNA, as far as it was read: TGCGCCAGCAGCTTAACGGTATCGGGGAACACCGGGGAG. As protein: CASSLTVSGNTGE. The entire CDR3 reads CASSLTVSGNTGELFF.

In its sample, this clone was seen many times. The read halts 3 residues ahead of the CDR3 end, with the missing end drawn from the germline J gene. The chain recombines TRBV5-6 with TRBJ2-1; a possible D gene is TRBD2 (5 bases). Germline-derived CDR1 and CDR2 are SGHDT and YYEEEE. The CDR3 consists of 15 residues. V lost 1 base and J 1 base, leaving 9 bases between the germline ends. CDR3 protein: CASSLLAGSYNEQFF. The CDR3 bases that were read are TGTGCCAGCAGCTTGCTGGCGGGTTCCTACAATGAG.

This clone was counted many times. Coverage ceases 3 residues before the CDR3 finishes, and the germline J gene fills in the end. The V gene is TRBV30, the J gene TRBJ2-7, with no clear D. Germline-derived CDR1 and CDR2 are GTSNPN and SVGIG (reference sequence). The V gene lost 1 base and the J gene lost 4 bases, with 17 bases spanning the gap. The CDR3 totals 15 residues. The CDR3 DNA, read in part, is TGTGCCTGGAGTGAACCCGAGCGAGTTGCGTACGAG. As protein: CAWSEPERVAYE. The whole CDR3 sequence is CAWSEPERVAYEQYF.